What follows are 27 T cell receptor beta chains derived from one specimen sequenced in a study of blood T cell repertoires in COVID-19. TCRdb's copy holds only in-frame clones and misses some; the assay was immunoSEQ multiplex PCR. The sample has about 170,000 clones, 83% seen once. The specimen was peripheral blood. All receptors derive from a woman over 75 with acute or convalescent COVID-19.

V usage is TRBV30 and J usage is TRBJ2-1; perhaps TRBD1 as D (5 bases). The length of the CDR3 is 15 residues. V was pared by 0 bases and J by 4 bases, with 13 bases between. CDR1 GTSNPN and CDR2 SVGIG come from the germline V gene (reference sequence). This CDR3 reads CAWSVGSRAYNEQFF. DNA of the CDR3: TGTGCCTGGAGTGTAGGCTCCAGGGCATACAATGAGCAGTTCTTC.

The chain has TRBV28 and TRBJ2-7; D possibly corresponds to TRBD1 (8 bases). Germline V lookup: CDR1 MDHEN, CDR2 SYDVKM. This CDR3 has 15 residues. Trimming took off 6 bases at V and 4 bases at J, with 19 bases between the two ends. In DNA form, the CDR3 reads TGTGCCAGCAGGGGGGGGACAGGTATTTCTTACGAGCAGTACTTC. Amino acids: CASRGGTGISYEQYF.

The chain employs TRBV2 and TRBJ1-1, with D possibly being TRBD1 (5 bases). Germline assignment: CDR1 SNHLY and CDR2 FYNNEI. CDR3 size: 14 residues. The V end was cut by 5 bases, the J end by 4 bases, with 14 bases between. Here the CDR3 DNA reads TGTGCCAGCAGTCGACAGTCCCTGGGCACTGAAGCTTTCTTT. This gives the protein CASSRQSLGTEAFF.

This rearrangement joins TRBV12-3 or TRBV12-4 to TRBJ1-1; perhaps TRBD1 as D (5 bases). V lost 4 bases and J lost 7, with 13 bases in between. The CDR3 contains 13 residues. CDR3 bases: TGTGCCAGCAGTTACTTTCAGGGCGGTGAAGCTTTCTTT. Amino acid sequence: CASSYFQGGEAFF.

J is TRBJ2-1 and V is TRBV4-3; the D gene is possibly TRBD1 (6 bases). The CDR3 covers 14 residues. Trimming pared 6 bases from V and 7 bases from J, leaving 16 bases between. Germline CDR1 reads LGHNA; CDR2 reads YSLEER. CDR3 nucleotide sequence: TGCGCCAGCAGTAAGACCTCCGGACAGAATGAGCAGTTCTTC. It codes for CASSKTSGQNEQFF.

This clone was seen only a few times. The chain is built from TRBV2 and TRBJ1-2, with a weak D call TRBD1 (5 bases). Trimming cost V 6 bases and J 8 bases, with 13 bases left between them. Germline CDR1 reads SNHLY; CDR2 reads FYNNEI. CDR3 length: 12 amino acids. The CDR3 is CASRATEEGYTF. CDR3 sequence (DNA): TGTGCCAGCAGAGCGACAGAGGAGGGCTACACCTTC.

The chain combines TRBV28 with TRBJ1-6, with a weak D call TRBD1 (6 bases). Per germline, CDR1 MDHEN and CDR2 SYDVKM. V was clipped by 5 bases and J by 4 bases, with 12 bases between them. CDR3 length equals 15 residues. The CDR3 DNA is TGTGCCAGCAGTCCCAGGGGCTGGTATAATTCACCCCTCCACTTT. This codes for CASSPRGWYNSPLHF.

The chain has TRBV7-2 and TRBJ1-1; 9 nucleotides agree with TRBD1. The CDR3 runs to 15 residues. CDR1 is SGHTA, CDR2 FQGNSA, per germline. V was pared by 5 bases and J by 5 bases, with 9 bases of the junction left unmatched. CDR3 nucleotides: TGTGCCAGCAGCACGCGAGGACAGGGGAGGACTGAAGCTTTCTTT. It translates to CASSTRGQGRTEAFF.

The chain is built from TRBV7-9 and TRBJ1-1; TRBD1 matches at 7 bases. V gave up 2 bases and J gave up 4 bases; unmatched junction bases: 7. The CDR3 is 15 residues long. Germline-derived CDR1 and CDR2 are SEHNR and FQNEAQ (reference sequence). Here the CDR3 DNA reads TGTGCCAGCAGCTTACTGACAGGGTTGGGCACTGAAGCTTTCTTT. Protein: CASSLLTGLGTEAFF. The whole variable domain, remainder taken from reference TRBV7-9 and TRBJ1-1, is DTGVSQNPRHKITKRGQNVTFRCDPISEHNRLYWYRQTLGQGPEFLTYFQNEAQLEKSRLLSDRFSAERPKGSFSTLEIQRTEQGDSAMYLCASSLLTGLGTEAFFGQGTRLTVV.

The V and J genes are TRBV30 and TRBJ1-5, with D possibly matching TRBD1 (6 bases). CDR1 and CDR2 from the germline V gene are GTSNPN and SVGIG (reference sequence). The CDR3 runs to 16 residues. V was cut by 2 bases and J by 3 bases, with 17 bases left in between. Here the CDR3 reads CAWSFWHGQPNQPQHF. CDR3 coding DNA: TGTGCCTGGAGTTTTTGGCACGGACAGCCCAATCAGCCCCAGCATTTT.

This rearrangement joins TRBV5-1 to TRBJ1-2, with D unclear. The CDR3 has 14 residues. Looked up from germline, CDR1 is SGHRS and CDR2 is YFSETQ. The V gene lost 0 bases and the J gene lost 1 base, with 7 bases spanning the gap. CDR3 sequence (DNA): TGCGCCAGCAGCTTGGACAGCCTTAACTATGGCTACACCTTC. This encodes CASSLDSLNYGYTF.

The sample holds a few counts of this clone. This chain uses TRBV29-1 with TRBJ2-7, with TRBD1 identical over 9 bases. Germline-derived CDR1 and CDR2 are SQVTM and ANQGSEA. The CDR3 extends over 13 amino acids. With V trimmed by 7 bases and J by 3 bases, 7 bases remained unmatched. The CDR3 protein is CSATGGAGYEQYF. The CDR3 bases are TGCAGCGCTACAGGGGGCGCTGGCTACGAGCAGTACTTC.

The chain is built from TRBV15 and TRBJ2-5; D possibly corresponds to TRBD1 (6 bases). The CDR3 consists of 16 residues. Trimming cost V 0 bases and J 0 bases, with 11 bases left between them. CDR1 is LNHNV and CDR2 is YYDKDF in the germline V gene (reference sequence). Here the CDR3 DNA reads TGTGCCACCAGCAGAGAGGACAGCTCGTACCAAGAGACCCAGTACTTC. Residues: CATSREDSSYQETQYF.

The CDR3 nucleotides are TGTGCCAGCAGCCAAGATTTTACAGTACCTAACTATGGCTACACCTTC. Amino acid sequence: CASSQDFTVPNYGYTF. The chain carries TRBV3-1 (or the pseudogene TRBV3-2) and TRBJ1-2; D is unclear. V gave up 0 bases and J gave up 0 bases, with 11 bases separating them. Germline V gives CDR1 LGHDT, CDR2 YNNKEL (reference sequence). This CDR3 contains 16 residues.

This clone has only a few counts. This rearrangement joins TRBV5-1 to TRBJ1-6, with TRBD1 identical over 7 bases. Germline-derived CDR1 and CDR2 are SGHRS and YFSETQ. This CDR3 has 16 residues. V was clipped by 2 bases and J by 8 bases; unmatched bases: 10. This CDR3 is CASSFNAGTEDSPLHF. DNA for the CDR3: TGCGCCAGCAGCTTCAACGCCGGGACAGAAGATTCACCCCTCCACTTT.

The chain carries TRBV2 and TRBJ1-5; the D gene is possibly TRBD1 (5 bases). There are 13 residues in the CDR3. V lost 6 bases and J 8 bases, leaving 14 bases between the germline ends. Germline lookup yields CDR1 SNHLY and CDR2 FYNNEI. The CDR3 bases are TGTGCCAGCAGGGTGGGACTGCTGGAGCCCCAGCATTTT. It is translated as CASRVGLLEPQHF.

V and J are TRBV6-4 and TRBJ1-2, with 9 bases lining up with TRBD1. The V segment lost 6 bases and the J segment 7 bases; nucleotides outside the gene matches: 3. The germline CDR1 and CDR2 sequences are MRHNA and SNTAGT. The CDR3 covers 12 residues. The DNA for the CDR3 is TGTGCCAGCAGGGGGACAGGGACTGGCTACACCTTC. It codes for CASRGTGTGYTF.

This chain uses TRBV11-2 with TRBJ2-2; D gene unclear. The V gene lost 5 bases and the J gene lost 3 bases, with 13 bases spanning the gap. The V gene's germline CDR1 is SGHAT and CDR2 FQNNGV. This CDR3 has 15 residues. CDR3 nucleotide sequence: TGTGCCAGCAGCCGAGTAAGAGTGGACACCGGGGAGCTGTTTTTT. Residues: CASSRVRVDTGELFF.

The CDR3 here is CAWSVLAGVGELFF. Written as DNA, the CDR3 is TGTGCCTGGAGTGTACTAGCGGGAGTCGGGGAGCTGTTTTTT. The genes are TRBV30 and TRBJ2-2; 11 bases fit TRBD2. CDR1 GTSNPN and CDR2 SVGIG come from the germline V gene (reference sequence). V was clipped by 0 bases and J by 7 bases; unmatched bases: 1. There are 14 residues in the CDR3. The full variable domain, completed using reference TRBV30 and TRBJ2-2, is SQTIHQWPATLVQPVGSPLSLECTVEGTSNPNLYWYRQAAGRGLQLLFYSVGIGQISSEVPQNLSASRPQDRQFILSSKKLLLSDSGFYLCAWSVLAGVGELFFGEGSRLTVL.

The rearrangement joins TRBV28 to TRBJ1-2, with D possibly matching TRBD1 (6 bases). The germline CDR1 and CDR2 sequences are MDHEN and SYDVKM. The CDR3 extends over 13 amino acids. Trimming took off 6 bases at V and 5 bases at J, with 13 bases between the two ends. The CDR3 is CASSRPGAYGYTF. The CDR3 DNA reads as TGTGCCAGCAGCCGCCCAGGGGCGTATGGCTACACCTTC.

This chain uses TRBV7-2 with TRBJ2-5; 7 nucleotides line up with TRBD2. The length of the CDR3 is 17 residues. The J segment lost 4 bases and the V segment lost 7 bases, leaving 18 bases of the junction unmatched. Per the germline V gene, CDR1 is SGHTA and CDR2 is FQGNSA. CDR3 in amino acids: CASTLVKREHRAETQYF. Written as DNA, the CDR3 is TGTGCCAGCACCCTAGTAAAGCGGGAACACCGGGCAGAGACCCAGTACTTC. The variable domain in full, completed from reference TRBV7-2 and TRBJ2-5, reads GAGVSQSPSNKVTEKGKDVELRCDPISGHTALYWYRQSLGQGLEFLIYFQGNSAPDKSGLPSDRFSAERTGGSVSTLTIQRTQQEDSAVYLCASTLVKREHRAETQYFGPGTRLLVL.

CDR3 in amino acids: CASSPTVVAKNIQYF. CDR3 bases: TGTGCCAGCAGTCCTACAGTAGTAGCCAAAAACATTCAGTACTTC. The chain joins TRBV2 to TRBJ2-4; no reliable D call. Trimming removed 5 bases from V and 0 bases from J, with 11 bases in between. From germline, CDR1 is SNHLY and CDR2 FYNNEI. This CDR3 contains 15 residues. Full variable domain (rest looked up from reference TRBV2 and TRBJ2-4): EPEVTQTPSHQVTQMGQEVILRCVPISNHLYFYWYRQILGQKVEFLVSFYNNEISEKSEIFDDQFSVERPDGSNFTLKIRSTKLEDSAMYFCASSPTVVAKNIQYFGAGTRLSVL.

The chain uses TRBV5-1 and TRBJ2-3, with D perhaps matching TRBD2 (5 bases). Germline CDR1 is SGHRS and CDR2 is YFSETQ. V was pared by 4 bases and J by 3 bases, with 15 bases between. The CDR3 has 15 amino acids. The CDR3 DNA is TGCGCCAGCAGCCCCGGAGGTTCTAGAACAGATACGCAGTATTTT. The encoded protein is CASSPGGSRTDTQYF.

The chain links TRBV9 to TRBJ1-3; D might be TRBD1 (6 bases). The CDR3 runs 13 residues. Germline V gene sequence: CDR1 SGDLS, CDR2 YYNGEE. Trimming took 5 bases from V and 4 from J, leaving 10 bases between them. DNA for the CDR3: TGTGCCAGCAGTCCTGGACAGGGAAACACCATATATTTT. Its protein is CASSPGQGNTIYF.

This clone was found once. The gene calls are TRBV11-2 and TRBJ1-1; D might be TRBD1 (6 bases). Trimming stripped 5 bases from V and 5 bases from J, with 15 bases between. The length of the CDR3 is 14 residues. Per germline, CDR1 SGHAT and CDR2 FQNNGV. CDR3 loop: CASSLSGVWTEAFF. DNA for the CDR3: TGTGCCAGCAGCCTGTCAGGGGTTTGGACTGAAGCTTTCTTT.

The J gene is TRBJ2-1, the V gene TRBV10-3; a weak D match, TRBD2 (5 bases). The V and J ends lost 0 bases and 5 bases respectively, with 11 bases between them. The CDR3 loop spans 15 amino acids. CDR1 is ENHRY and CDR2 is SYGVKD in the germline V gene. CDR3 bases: TGTGCCATCAGTGAGTCAACTAGGGAACACAATGAGCAGTTCTTC. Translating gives CAISESTREHNEQFF.

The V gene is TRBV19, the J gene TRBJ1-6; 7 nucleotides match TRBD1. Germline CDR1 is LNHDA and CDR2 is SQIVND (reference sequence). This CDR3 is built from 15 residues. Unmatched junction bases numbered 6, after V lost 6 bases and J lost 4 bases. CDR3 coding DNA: TGTGCCAGTAGGCCGAGACAGGGATATAATTCACCCCTCCACTTT. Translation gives CASRPRQGYNSPLHF.